This is a list of T cell receptor beta chains from one sample in a study of Ad26.COV2.S vaccination and SARS-CoV-2 variants. This table comes from immunoSEQ multiplex PCR, and its TCRdb copy is limited to in-frame clones, with some not included. The sample includes over 450,000 clones, roughly nine tenths seen only once; the top ten take about 1.7%. The sample consisted of peripheral blood, taken in a trial of Ad26.COV2.S vaccine versus placebo. These receptors all stem from a person between 18 and 59 years old who received the Ad26.COV2.S COVID-19 vaccine or a placebo. Both conserved end residues are part of each CDR3. The D gene is left open where the match is weak. The size of a clone is reported for some rows only, either as once, few or many, or as a class for expanded clones.

clone_size	d_call	v_call	j_call	cdr3_aa	cdr3_nt
NA	NA	TRBV11-1	TRBJ1-1	CASRAGSEAFF	TGTGCCAGCAGGGCAGGCAGTGAAGCTTTCTTT
NA	TRBD2	TRBV3-1/TRBV3-2	TRBJ2-7	CASSREGATYEQYF	TGTGCCAGCAGCCGGGAGGGAGCCACCTACGAGCAGTACTTC
NA	NA	TRBV7-9	TRBJ2-7	CASSLGTPTSYEQYF	TGTGCCAGCAGCTTAGGCACACCTACCTCCTACGAGCAGTACTTC
NA	NA	TRBV5-1	TRBJ1-1	CASSLVRLNTEAFF	TGCGCCAGCAGCTTGGTTCGGTTGAACACTGAAGCTTTCTTT
NA	NA	TRBV12-3/TRBV12-4	TRBJ1-2	CASSRYSVGYTF	TGTGCCAGCAGCCGGTATTCGGTTGGCTACACCTTC
NA	NA	TRBV10-3	TRBJ2-2	CATGSGDTGELFF	TGTGCCACGGGGTCAGGGGATACCGGGGAGCTGTTTTTT
NA	TRBD1	TRBV28	TRBJ2-1	CASRGPDRDEQFF	TGTGCCAGCAGGGGACCAGACAGGGATGAGCAGTTCTTC
NA	NA	TRBV6-5	TRBJ1-3	CASQWSRDSGNTIYF	TGTGCCAGTCAATGGTCCAGGGACTCTGGAAACACCATATATTTT
NA	NA	TRBV18	TRBJ2-5	CASSLDPPTQYF	TGTGCCAGCTCACTGGACCCGCCGACCCAGTACTTC
NA	NA	TRBV4-1	TRBJ1-1	CASSQDQRGPNTEAFF	TGCGCCAGCAGCCAAGATCAGAGGGGCCCGAACACTGAAGCTTTCTTT
NA	NA	TRBV7-9	TRBJ2-7	CASSLRNSYEQYF	TGTGCCAGCAGCTTGAGGAACTCCTACGAGCAGTACTTC
NA	NA	TRBV7-9	TRBJ1-2	CASSLEDEGDYGYTF	TGTGCCAGCAGCTTAGAGGATGAGGGGGACTATGGCTACACCTTC
once	NA	TRBV6-1	TRBJ1-2	CASSEGRAYGYTF	TGTGCCAGCAGTGAAGGCCGGGCCTATGGCTACACCTTC
NA	NA	TRBV6-5	TRBJ1-1	CASSPTGNLNTEAFF	TGTGCCAGCAGCCCCACCGGAAACCTGAACACTGAAGCTTTCTTT
NA	NA	TRBV20-1	TRBJ1-6	CSASKRGTNSPLHF	TGCAGTGCTAGTAAAAGGGGGACTAATTCACCCCTCCACTTT
NA	NA	TRBV30	TRBJ2-1	CAWSQGSPNEQFF	TGTGCCTGGAGCCAAGGATCGCCCAATGAGCAGTTCTTC